The entry that follows covers one T cell receptor beta chain sequence. Germline CDR1 and CDR2: SGHAT and FQNNGV. The ends lost 1 base at V and 5 bases at J; junction bases unmatched: 16. CDR3 length: 18 amino acids. These data belong to a study of shared clonotypes between healthy human individuals. As for the study in general: The plates for each donor numbered three CD4 naive, three CD4 memory, two CD8 naive and one CD8 memory.

The repertoire was sequenced with immunoSEQ multiplex PCR; TCRdb's copy has only in-frame clones and lacks some. The table lists approximately 1,500,000 clones, 95% to 99% of them singletons. This receptor was identified in a young man in good health. The chain joins TRBV11-2 to TRBJ2-5; 7 bases are a match to TRBD2. Sequencing used naive CD4+ T cells sorted from blood. Subset: CD45RA+ positively selected. In DNA, the CDR3 is TGTGCCAGCAGCTTAGGGCTAGCGGCTGGGTTTCCGGAGGAGACCCAGTACTTC. It is translated as CASSLGLAAGFPEETQYF.